Listed below are T cell receptor beta chains from one sample, sequenced in a study of T cell responses to AZD1222 COVID-19 vaccine. Data came from immunoSEQ multiplex PCR; TCRdb stores just in-frame clones and leaves some out. Counted here are about 150,000 clones, roughly 88% occurring once; the ten biggest clones make up 1.5% to 2.5%. Sequences were derived from peripheral blood, sampled 28 days after the second AZD1222 dose. These receptors were collected from an adult who received the AZD1222 COVID-19 vaccine. CDR3s include the opening cysteine and the closing phenylalanine or tryptophan. D genes are given only for firm matches. Not every row has a clone size; where given, it reads once, few, many or a size class.

j_call d_call clone_size v_call cdr3_nt cdr3_aa
TRBJ1-1 NA NA TRBV2 TGTGCCAGCAATAGGGGTTTGGTGGCAAACACTGAAGCTTTCTTT CASNRGLVANTEAFF
TRBJ1-2 NA NA TRBV27 TGTGCCAGCAGTCTTGAGGGGGGGAAGGGCTATGGCTACACCTTC CASSLEGGKGYGYTF
TRBJ1-2 TRBD1 NA TRBV27 TGTGCCAGCAGAACCCCGGGACAGGGAGGTGGCTACACCTTC CASRTPGQGGGYTF
TRBJ1-6 TRBD1 NA TRBV5-1 TGCGCCAGCAGCCCCGGACAGGGACTTGGGTCACCCCTCCACTTT CASSPGQGLGSPLHF
TRBJ2-7 TRBD1 few TRBV2 TGTGCCAGCAGGAGACAGGGGGGCTCCTACGAGCAGTACTTC CASRRQGGSYEQYF
TRBJ2-6 NA NA TRBV2 TGTGCCAGCAGTGTTCGGCAGGCTTATGTTTCTGGGGCCAACGTCCTGACTTTC CASSVRQAYVSGANVLTF
TRBJ1-2 NA NA TRBV5-6 TGTGCCAGCAGTCCGGCCCGGGGCGGCGGCTACACCTTC CASSPARGGGYTF
TRBJ1-1 NA NA TRBV18 TGTGCCAGCTCACCTCTGGCAGGTGAAGCTTTCTTT CASSPLAGEAFF
TRBJ2-7 TRBD2 once TRBV5-6 TGTGCCAGCACCAAGGACGCTAGCGGGAGACCCTACGAGCAGTACTTC CASTKDASGRPYEQYF
TRBJ1-5 NA NA TRBV5-3 TGTGCCAGAAGCTTGGGGGCAGGGTGCCAGCCCCAGCATTTT CARSLGAGCQPQHF
TRBJ2-1 NA NA TRBV7-9 TGTGCCAGCAGCCAGACAGCACATGAGCAGTTCTTC CASSQTAHEQFF
TRBJ2-1 TRBD2 NA TRBV18 TGTGCCAGCTCCCCGACTAGCGGGAGGAACAATGAGCAGTTCTTC CASSPTSGRNNEQFF
TRBJ2-6 TRBD1 NA TRBV5-8 TGTGCCAGCCAAGGGACAGGGGTGGTCTCTGGGGCCAACGTCCTGACTTTC CASQGTGVVSGANVLTF
TRBJ2-7 NA NA TRBV10-2 TGCGCCAGCACCCGAACGCAGGGGTTCGAGCAGTACTTC CASTRTQGFEQYF
TRBJ1-1 NA NA TRBV10-2 TGCGCCAGCAGTGTCGAGGGAACTGAAGCTTTCTTT CASSVEGTEAFF
TRBJ1-1 NA NA TRBV30 TGTGCCTGGAGTGTAGCAGGTTACACTGAAGCTTTCTTT CAWSVAGYTEAFF
TRBJ2-5 NA NA TRBV2 TGTGCCAGCAGTGAAGCCCAAGAGACCCAGTACTTC CASSEAQETQYF